This T cell receptor (beta chain) comes out of a study of cytomegalovirus exposure and HLA in healthy donors. Germline CDR1 and CDR2: MNHEY and SMNVEV (reference sequence). Trimming cost V 6 bases and J 7 bases, with 12 bases left between them. The CDR3 runs 12 residues. PCR used 60 Vbeta primers and 13 Jbeta primers. Sequenced by immunoSEQ multiplex PCR; TCRdb stores in-frame clones only, minus some. Of approximately 130,000 clones in the sample, 65% to 80% are singletons; the top ten hold roughly 3%. The source is a woman between 35 and 50 years old in good health and CMV-seropositive. Sequenced material: PBMCs. The chain is built from TRBV27 and TRBJ1-1; D might be TRBD1 (5 bases). Here the CDR3 DNA reads TGTGCCAGCAGGCTTTCGGGGGGTGAAGCTTTCTTT. Amino acids: CASRLSGGEAFF.